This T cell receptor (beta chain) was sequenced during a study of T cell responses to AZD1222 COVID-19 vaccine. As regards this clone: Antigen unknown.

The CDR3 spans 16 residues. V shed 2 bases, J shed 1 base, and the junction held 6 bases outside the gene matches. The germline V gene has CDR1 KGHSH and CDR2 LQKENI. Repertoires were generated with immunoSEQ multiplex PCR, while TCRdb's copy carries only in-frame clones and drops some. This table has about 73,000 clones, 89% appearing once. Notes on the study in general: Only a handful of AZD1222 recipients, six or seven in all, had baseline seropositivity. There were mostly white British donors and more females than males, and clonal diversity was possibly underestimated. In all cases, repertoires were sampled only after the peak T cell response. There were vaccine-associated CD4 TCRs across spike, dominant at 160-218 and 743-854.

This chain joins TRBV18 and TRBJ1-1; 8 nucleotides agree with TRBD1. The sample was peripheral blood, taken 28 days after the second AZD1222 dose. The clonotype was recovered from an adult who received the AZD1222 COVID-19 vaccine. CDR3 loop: CASSPNSDRANTEAFF. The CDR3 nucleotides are TGTGCCAGCTCACCAAACTCGGACAGGGCGAACACTGAAGCTTTCTTT.